This T cell receptor beta chain was recorded in a study of blood T cells in healthy people across ages. Across the whole study: About one barcoded beta molecule per two T cells came from capture by template switching. Study outcomes and limitations: Age advanced and TCR beta diversity per million T cells fell, roughly linearly.

The V segment lost 7 bases and the J segment 5 bases; nucleotides outside the gene matches: 8. Per the germline V gene, CDR1 is SGHAT and CDR2 is FQNNGV. This CDR3 region has 14 residues. This clonotype was recorded a few times. Its antigen remains unknown. PCR was performed a second time for roughly 7 to 12 cycles using a sample-barcoded 5' primer and a J-beta primer mix. TCRdb analysed the 5' RACE reads with MiXCR anew, one entry per CDR3 protein. Of approximately 2,000,000 distinct CDR3 sequences detected, roughly 43% appear once; the ten largest clones hold roughly 23%. The V call is TRBV11-2, the J call TRBJ2-5; 9 nucleotides match TRBD2. Source material: blood. The clonotype was recovered from a human donor in good health. CDR3 in DNA: TGTGCCAGCACCTCTAGCGGGGAAGGGGAGACCCAGTACTTC. It encodes CASTSSGEGETQYF.